Following are 11 T cell receptor beta chains from one sample sequenced in a study of T cells and Merkel cell carcinoma outcomes (dated by TCRdb to the early 2020s). The library came from the immunoSEQ multiplex PCR assay. As stored in TCRdb, this immuneACCESS dataset retains in-frame rearrangements with V and J assigned. A fraction of the clones does not appear; measured against another copy, unresolved V genes explain less than half of the discrepancy, and the remainder lacks a known reason. This sample has about 19,000 clones in its table, and around 79% of those were observed once. The top ten constitute over 3% of the sample. Input material: tumor tissue from Merkel cell carcinoma. The receptors shown here come from a human donor with Merkel cell carcinoma.

This chain uses TRBV29-1 with TRBJ2-6; 10 nucleotides line up with TRBD1. CDR1 and CDR2 from the germline V gene are SQVTM and ANQGSEA. The CDR3 is made up of 16 amino acids. The ends lost 7 bases at V and 0 bases at J; junction bases unmatched: 6. The CDR3 bases are TGCAGCGATCCAGACAGGGGGCTCTCTGGGGCCAACGTCCTGACTTTC. It encodes CSDPDRGLSGANVLTF.

This clone showed up just once. This chain links TRBV5-1 with TRBJ2-5, with 7 bases fitting TRBD1. The CDR3 extends over 13 amino acids. Germline V lookup: CDR1 SGHRS, CDR2 YFSETQ. With 2 bases clipped from V and 7 bases from J, the junction kept 5 bases outside the gene matches. The CDR3 nucleotides are TGCGCCAGCAGCTTCGGGACAGCCGGGACCCAGTACTTC. Translation gives CASSFGTAGTQYF.

The chain combines TRBV5-1 with TRBJ2-5; D call uncertain. This CDR3 spans 14 amino acids. Trimming took off 2 bases at V and 0 bases at J, with 8 bases between the two ends. CDR1 is SGHRS, CDR2 YFSETQ, per germline. CDR3 in amino acids: CASSLVRNQETQYF. The CDR3 nucleotides read TGCGCCAGCAGCTTAGTGCGTAACCAAGAGACCCAGTACTTC.

This chain uses TRBV6-1 with TRBJ1-5; a possible D gene is TRBD1 (6 bases). The V end lost 5 bases, the J end lost 5 bases, and 16 bases lay between the germline ends. Germline values: CDR1 MNHNS, CDR2 SASEGT. This CDR3 has 15 amino acids. The CDR3 reads CASSQHGGRDQPQHF. CDR3 DNA sequence: TGTGCCAGCAGTCAGCATGGGGGGCGAGATCAGCCCCAGCATTTT.

This clone turned up a few times. The chain couples TRBV9 to TRBJ2-5; D is perhaps TRBD2 (5 bases). This CDR3 has 15 residues. Germline values: CDR1 SGDLS, CDR2 YYNGEE. V dropped 4 bases and J dropped 4 bases, with 17 bases sitting between them. CDR3 in amino acids: CASSPGLRAIETQYF. CDR3 nucleotide sequence: TGTGCCAGCAGCCCCGGGTTGCGGGCCATAGAGACCCAGTACTTC.

This chain connects TRBV6-6 to TRBJ2-1; the match to TRBD2 covers 9 bases. The CDR3 length is 15 residues. CDR1 MNHNY and CDR2 SVGAGI come from the germline V gene (reference sequence). The J segment lost 8 bases and the V segment lost 2 bases, leaving 7 bases of the junction unmatched. CDR3: CASSYGAGGLHEQFF. Written as DNA, the CDR3 is TGTGCCAGCAGTTACGGGGCGGGAGGGCTCCATGAGCAGTTCTTC.

The chain joins TRBV29-1 to TRBJ2-3; 9 bases map to TRBD2. The V and J ends lost 8 bases and 7 bases, in that order; junction bases with no gene match: 22. The germline CDR1 and CDR2 sequences are SQVTM and ANQGSEA. There are 17 residues in the CDR3. CDR3: CSTAGLMAGGPLYTQYF. Here the CDR3 DNA reads TGCAGCACTGCTGGGCTCATGGCGGGAGGGCCCCTCTATACGCAGTATTTT.

This clone was detected once. The rearrangement uses TRBV5-4 and TRBJ2-1, with D perhaps matching TRBD2 (5 bases). V was shortened by 2 bases and J by 6 bases, with 21 bases between the two germline ends. This CDR3 has 17 residues. The germline CDR1 and CDR2 sequences are SGHNT and YYREEE (reference sequence). The DNA of the CDR3 is TGTGCCAGCAGCTTCCAAAAGCGGACGTACAGAATCAATGAGCAGTTCTTC. Translated: CASSFQKRTYRINEQFF.

This clone was found a few times. The chain combines TRBV4-1 with TRBJ1-5, with D hard to call. CDR3 length: 15 residues. CDR1 is MGHRA, CDR2 YSYEKL, per germline. Trimming left V 0 bases short and J 4 bases short, with 10 bases between. CDR3 sequence (DNA): TGCGCCAGCAGCCAAGATGGGTATCAAAATCAGCCCCAGCATTTT. Translated, it gives CASSQDGYQNQPQHF.

The CDR3 sequence: CASSVGPTENTEAFF. The CDR3 DNA reads TGCGCCAGCAGCGTGGGCCCAACTGAGAACACTGAAGCTTTCTTT. V and J are TRBV5-1 and TRBJ1-1; no clear D gene. In germline, CDR1 is SGHRS, CDR2 YFSETQ. V was pared by 4 bases and J by 1 base, with 14 bases between. The CDR3 runs to 15 residues. Complete variable domain (other parts from reference TRBV5-1 and TRBJ1-1): KAGVTQTPRYLIKTRGQQVTLSCSPISGHRSVSWYQQTPGQGLQFLFEYFSETQRNKGNFPGRFSGRQFSNSRSEMNVSTLELGDSALYLCASSVGPTENTEAFFGQGTRLTVV.

The chain joins TRBV5-4 to TRBJ2-7; possible D gene TRBD1, 5 bases. The V end lost 0 bases, the J end lost 3 bases, and 7 bases lay between the germline ends. There are 13 residues in the CDR3. Per germline, CDR1 SGHNT and CDR2 YYREEE (reference sequence). The CDR3, as DNA: TGTGCCAGCAGCTTGGGTACAGGCTACGAGCAGTACTTC. Protein product: CASSLGTGYEQYF.